These 15 T cell receptor beta chains were all obtained from the same sample, sequenced in a study of CD4 T cells in relation to SARS-CoV-2 and coronaviruses. TCRdb's copy holds only in-frame clones and misses some; the assay was immunoSEQ multiplex PCR. The table records 60,000 to 80,000 clones, about 90% of them present only once. Unexposed donor CD4+ T cells date from 2011-2018, before the COVID-19 pandemic. The specimen was memory CD4+ T cells from PBMCs. The source of these receptors is a human donor in good health.

This sequence joins TRBV5-6 and TRBJ1-2, with D unresolved. The V end lost 0 bases, the J end lost 3 bases, and 6 bases lay between the germline ends. There are 13 residues in the CDR3. Germline assignment: CDR1 SGHDT and CDR2 YYEEEE. In DNA, the CDR3 is TGTGCCAGCAGCTTGGAGGCCGACTATGGCTACACCTTC. This gives the protein CASSLEADYGYTF.

V usage is TRBV7-2 and J usage is TRBJ2-3; D might be TRBD1 (6 bases). The germline V and J ends were trimmed by 5 bases and 0 bases, with 21 bases remaining between them. CDR1 and CDR2 from the germline V gene are SGHTA and FQGNSA. The CDR3 has 18 residues. The CDR3 DNA sequence: TGTGCCAGCAGCCGCCGGTTTACAGGGATGAAGAGCACAGATACGCAGTATTTT. Encoded protein: CASSRRFTGMKSTDTQYF. Using reference TRBV7-2 and TRBJ2-3 for the parts outside the CDR3, the full variable domain is GAGVSQSPSNKVTEKGKDVELRCDPISGHTALYWYRQSLGQGLEFLIYFQGNSAPDKSGLPSDRFSAERTGGSVSTLTIQRTQQEDSAVYLCASSRRFTGMKSTDTQYFGPGTRLTVL.

The chain links TRBV29-1 to TRBJ1-2, with 9 bases aligning to TRBD1. With V trimmed by 4 bases and J by 4 bases, 4 bases remained unmatched. The germline gives CDR1 SQVTM, CDR2 ANQGSEA. This CDR3 has 13 residues. DNA for the CDR3: TGCAGCGTTGGGGGACAGGGTATCTATGGCTACACCTTC. This gives the protein CSVGGQGIYGYTF.

This clone was recorded a few times. DNA of the CDR3: TGTGCCAGCAGCCCGTCAGCCAGCTCGGATACGCAGTATTTT. This gives the protein CASSPSASSDTQYF. V is TRBV7-3 and J is TRBJ2-3; D gene ambiguous. The CDR3 is 14 amino acids. Trimming left V 5 bases short and J 6 bases short, with 15 bases between. CDR1 is SGHTA, CDR2 FQGTGA, per germline.

The rearrangement links TRBV5-1 to TRBJ1-4; 10 positions match TRBD1. The CDR3 sequence is 16 residues long. V dropped 3 bases and J dropped 11; count of bases not matched to a gene: 13. Germline-derived CDR1 and CDR2 are SGHRS and YFSETQ. The chain's CDR3 is CASSSTDRGTFRKLFF. The CDR3 nucleotides are TGCGCCAGCAGCTCGACGGACAGGGGGACTTTTAGGAAACTGTTTTTT.

The gene calls are TRBV4-1 and TRBJ1-4, with 7 bases matching TRBD1. Germline CDR1 is MGHRA and CDR2 is YSYEKL. V gave up 2 bases and J gave up 8 bases; unmatched junction bases: 8. The CDR3 is 15 residues long. CDR3 sequence: CASSQYRDRNEKLFF. The CDR3 DNA sequence: TGCGCCAGCAGCCAATACCGGGACAGAAACGAAAAACTGTTTTTT.

This rearrangement joins TRBV2 to TRBJ1-5; D perhaps matches TRBD1 (5 bases). This CDR3 has 16 amino acids. The germline V and J ends were trimmed by 6 bases and 6 bases, with 21 bases remaining between them. Germline assignment: CDR1 SNHLY and CDR2 FYNNEI. The CDR3 loop is CASRNPTQGRGQPQHF. As DNA, the CDR3 is TGTGCCAGCAGGAACCCGACCCAGGGTCGTGGTCAGCCCCAGCATTTT.

The chain joins TRBV23-1 to TRBJ2-7; TRBD1 matches 8 bases. TRBV23-1 is treated as an ORF (open reading frame) with a function not yet certain. With V trimmed by 6 bases and J by 6 bases, 7 bases remained unmatched. The CDR3 has 13 residues. The CDR3: CASSGQGRGEQYF. The CDR3 DNA reads as TGCGCCAGCAGCGGACAGGGCAGGGGCGAGCAGTACTTC.

This clone is medium-sized by share. The rearrangement links TRBV6-6 to TRBJ2-1; 11 nucleotides match TRBD2. There are 15 residues in the CDR3. V trimming: 6 bases; J trimming: 7 bases; junction bases outside the gene matches: 8. Germline CDR1 MNHNY, CDR2 SVGAGI (reference sequence). Here the CDR3 reads CASRATSGSKNEQFF. DNA for the CDR3: TGTGCCAGCAGGGCAACTAGCGGGAGTAAGAATGAGCAGTTCTTC.

This clone was seen once. This chain joins TRBV10-3 and TRBJ1-5; maybe TRBD1 (6 bases). The CDR3 runs 15 residues. CDR1 ENHRY and CDR2 SYGVKD come from the germline V gene. The V end lost 9 bases, the J end lost 0 bases, and 15 bases lay between the germline ends. The CDR3 sequence is CAIRSSRGSNQPQHF. The CDR3 DNA sequence: TGTGCCATTCGGAGTTCCAGGGGTAGCAATCAGCCCCAGCATTTT.

The chain combines TRBV6-2 or TRBV6-3 with TRBJ1-4, with D uncertain. CDR1 and CDR2 (germline): MNHEY, SVGEGT. The V end lost 2 bases, the J end lost 7 bases, and 11 bases lay between the germline ends. The CDR3 runs to 14 residues. The CDR3 sequence: CASSYPEMGEKLFF. The DNA for the CDR3 is TGTGCCAGCAGTTACCCAGAGATGGGTGAAAAACTGTTTTTT.

The chain has TRBV5-5 and TRBJ2-4, with 11 bases that match TRBD2. Germline CDR1 and CDR2: SGHKS and YYEKEE (reference sequence). CDR3 length: 19 residues. V shed 0 bases and J 0 bases; nucleotides not matched to a gene: 8. In DNA, the CDR3 is TGTGCCAGCAGCTTGGAGGCTAGCGGGGGGACTTTAGCCAAAAACATTCAGTACTTC. Translating it yields CASSLEASGGTLAKNIQYF.

In its sample, this clone was seen a few times. The chain joins TRBV5-6 to TRBJ1-6, with TRBD1 matching 7 bases. There are 14 residues in the CDR3. Germline V CDR1 and CDR2: SGHDT, YYEEEE. Trimming at V came to 6 bases and at J to 3 bases, leaving 3 bases not matched to a gene. The CDR3 region has the DNA TGTGCCAGCAACGACAGGGACTATAATTCACCCCTCCACTTT. As protein: CASNDRDYNSPLHF.

J is TRBJ1-2 and V is TRBV18; a possible D gene is TRBD1 (5 bases). Germline V gives CDR1 KGHSH, CDR2 LQKENI. Trimming shortened V by 7 bases and J by 0 bases, and 12 bases separated the two germline ends. The CDR3 runs to 14 residues. The CDR3 loop reads CASFRDRANYGYTF. DNA of the CDR3: TGTGCCAGCTTTCGAGACAGAGCTAACTATGGCTACACCTTC.

V gene TRBV30 combines with J gene TRBJ1-6, with D perhaps matching TRBD1 (5 bases). CDR1 is GTSNPN and CDR2 is SVGIG in the germline V gene (reference sequence). There are 13 residues in the CDR3. Trimming removed 8 bases from V and 9 bases from J, with 17 bases in between. The CDR3 sequence is CAGGTALGSPLHF. DNA for the CDR3: TGTGCCGGGGGGACGGCCCTCGGTTCACCCCTCCACTTT.